Below are 27 T cell receptor beta chains sequenced from a single sample in a study of blood T cell repertoires in COVID-19. Clones were read by immunoSEQ multiplex PCR, and TCRdb kept only the in-frame ones, dropping some. The sample comprises around 260,000 clones, approximately 86% of which are singletons, and under 2% rests with the top ten. The source material was peripheral blood. The origin of the receptors is a man between 25 and 39 years old with active or convalescent COVID-19.

The rearrangement joins TRBV4-3 to TRBJ1-6, with a weak D call TRBD1 (6 bases). In germline, CDR1 is LGHNA, CDR2 YSLEER. The ends were cut back, 5 bases at V and 0 bases at J, with 20 bases in the middle. This CDR3 spans 19 amino acids. The CDR3 sequence: CASSSFFPGDGSYNSPLHF. The DNA of the CDR3 is TGCGCCAGCAGCTCGTTTTTCCCAGGGGACGGCTCCTATAATTCACCCCTCCACTTT.

This chain connects TRBV19 to TRBJ1-6; a weak D match, TRBD1 (6 bases). The CDR3 has 14 amino acids. The V gene lost 6 bases and the J gene lost 8 bases, with 14 bases spanning the gap. From germline, CDR1 is LNHDA and CDR2 SQIVND (reference sequence). The CDR3 bases are TGTGCCAGTAGCTGGGGGCCCGATGATTCACCCCTCCACTTT. This codes for CASSWGPDDSPLHF.

This clone was observed a single time. The rearrangement links TRBV9 to TRBJ2-1; TRBD2 aligns across 8 bases. From germline, CDR1 is SGDLS and CDR2 YYNGEE. Germline trimming cut 2 bases from V and 7 bases from J; bases unmatched to any gene: 8. CDR3 size: 15 residues. The CDR3 nucleotides read TGTGCCAGCAGCGTTAACGGGGGGGCTGGTAATGAGCAGTTCTTC. Protein product: CASSVNGGAGNEQFF.

The rearrangement links TRBV7-9 to TRBJ1-5; D is ambiguous. The CDR3 is 12 residues long. Germline V gene sequence: CDR1 SEHNR, CDR2 FQNEAQ (reference sequence). Trimming cost V 5 bases and J 4 bases, with 6 bases left between them. The CDR3 loop is CASSQINQPQHF. The CDR3 DNA is TGTGCCAGCAGCCAGATTAATCAGCCCCAGCATTTT.

This clone was counted once. The rearrangement uses TRBV19 and TRBJ1-1; D remains unclear. The CDR3 consists of 16 residues. V was clipped by 3 bases and J by 0 bases, with 14 bases between them. Germline loops: CDR1 LNHDA, CDR2 SQIVND (reference sequence). The CDR3 protein is CASSMRPASMNTEAFF. The CDR3 DNA reads TGTGCCAGTAGTATGAGGCCAGCTTCTATGAACACTGAAGCTTTCTTT. Full variable domain (remainder filled in from reference TRBV19 and TRBJ1-1): DGGITQSPKYLFRKEGQNVTLSCEQNLNHDAMYWYRQDPGQGLRLIYYSQIVNDFQKGDIAEGYSVSREKKESFPLTVTSAQKNPTAFYLCASSMRPASMNTEAFFGQGTRLTVV.

The chain employs TRBV10-1 and TRBJ2-3, with D possibly TRBD2 on 5 matching bases. This CDR3 is built from 14 residues. V lost 0 bases and J lost 7, with 11 bases in between. Germline V lookup: CDR1 WNHNN, CDR2 SYGVQD (reference sequence). The CDR3 spells CASSESGLANTQYF. CDR3 sequence (DNA): TGCGCCAGCAGTGAGTCGGGCCTAGCAAATACGCAGTATTTT.

The chain couples TRBV5-6 to TRBJ1-2; D gene uncertain. Trimming removed 4 bases from V and 4 bases from J, with 17 bases in between. The CDR3 is 15 residues long. Looked up from germline, CDR1 is SGHDT and CDR2 is YYEEEE. The DNA of the CDR3 is TGTGCCAGCAGCCCAGGTTTCTCTGCAGCCTATGGCTACACCTTC. Its translation is CASSPGFSAAYGYTF.

The chain is built from TRBV3-1 (or the pseudogene TRBV3-2) and TRBJ2-5; a weak D match, TRBD2 (5 bases). The CDR3 sequence is 16 residues long. Germline loops: CDR1 LGHDT, CDR2 YNNKEL (reference sequence). Deletions cut 5 bases from V and 3 bases from J, with 19 bases between. The CDR3 DNA follows: TGTGCCAGCAGCTACCTCGTGATGGACTTGAAAGAGACCCAGTACTTC. Translation gives CASSYLVMDLKETQYF.

The rearrangement links TRBV7-9 to TRBJ2-5, with TRBD1 identical over 7 bases. Germline CDR1 reads SEHNR; CDR2 reads FQNEAQ (reference sequence). Unmatched junction bases numbered 6, after V lost 5 bases and J lost 0 bases. The length of the CDR3 is 15 residues. CDR3 in DNA: TGTGCCAGCAGCGACCCCGGGACAGACCAAGAGACCCAGTACTTC. Amino acid sequence: CASSDPGTDQETQYF.

The gene calls are TRBV27 and TRBJ1-3, with TRBD1 matching over 8 bases. V lost 5 bases and J lost 1; bases outside the gene matches: 16. The CDR3 has 19 amino acids. Germline V lookup: CDR1 MNHEY, CDR2 SMNVEV (reference sequence). The CDR3 DNA sequence: TGTGCCAGCAGTCCCCTCCCCGGACAGGGAATGATTTCTGGAAACACCATATATTTT. As protein: CASSPLPGQGMISGNTIYF.

The genes are TRBV15 and TRBJ2-7; D perhaps matches TRBD2 (6 bases). Germline V gives CDR1 LNHNV, CDR2 YYDKDF (reference sequence). The germline V and J ends were trimmed by 10 bases and 0 bases, with 13 bases remaining between them. CDR3 length: 13 residues. The DNA of the CDR3 is TGTGCCATCCAAAGCGGGCCCTCCTACGAGCAGTACTTC. Translated: CAIQSGPSYEQYF.

The V and J genes are TRBV27 and TRBJ1-2; maybe TRBD1 (6 bases). In germline, CDR1 is MNHEY, CDR2 SMNVEV (reference sequence). The germline V and J ends were trimmed by 5 bases and 5 bases, with 12 bases remaining between them. The CDR3 length is 13 residues. The chain's CDR3 is CASSPWTEYGYTF. In DNA, the CDR3 is TGTGCCAGCAGTCCCTGGACAGAGTATGGCTACACCTTC.

The V gene is TRBV7-9, the J gene TRBJ1-1; D ambiguous. The CDR3 is 15 residues long. V was clipped by 1 base and J by 1 base, with 10 bases between them. The germline CDR1 and CDR2 sequences are SEHNR and FQNEAQ (reference sequence). This CDR3 is CASSLEVGRNTEAFF. As DNA, the CDR3 is TGTGCCAGCAGCTTAGAAGTGGGGAGGAACACTGAAGCTTTCTTT.

The chain carries TRBV19 and TRBJ1-1, with D maybe TRBD1 (6 bases). The V and J ends lost 5 bases and 3 bases respectively, with 13 bases between them. Germline V gene data show CDR1 as LNHDA and CDR2 as SQIVND (reference sequence). The length of the CDR3 is 14 residues. CDR3 coding DNA: TGTGCCAGTAGTCCTAGGACAGTGTACACTGAAGCTTTCTTT. Translating it yields CASSPRTVYTEAFF.

The rearrangement uses TRBV5-5 and TRBJ2-5; possible D gene TRBD1, 5 bases. The germline V gene encodes CDR1 SGHKS and CDR2 YYEKEE (reference sequence). V lost 4 bases and J 3 bases, leaving 19 bases between the germline ends. CDR3 length equals 16 residues. The CDR3 sequence is CASSDGRSVGEETQYF. CDR3 coding DNA: TGTGCCAGCAGCGACGGACGGTCGGTAGGGGAAGAGACCCAGTACTTC.

The chain couples TRBV4-1 to TRBJ2-2; TRBD2 agrees at 10 bases. The CDR3 is 16 amino acids. V dropped 2 bases and J dropped 4; count of bases not matched to a gene: 4. Germline V gene data show CDR1 as MGHRA and CDR2 as YSYEKL. The DNA of the CDR3 is TGCGCCAGCAGCCAACTAGCGGGGGCTATCACCGGGGAGCTGTTTTTT. Amino acids: CASSQLAGAITGELFF.

This clone was counted once. The rearrangement uses TRBV5-6 and TRBJ2-7, with D perhaps matching TRBD2 (6 bases). In germline, CDR1 is SGHDT, CDR2 YYEEEE. This CDR3 region has 11 residues. Trimming shortened V by 3 bases and J by 10 bases, and 11 bases separated the two germline ends. The DNA for the CDR3 is TGTGCCAGCAGCTCTCCGGGAGCCCAGTACTTC. It specifies CASSSPGAQYF.

This chain uses TRBV5-1 with TRBJ1-2, with D perhaps TRBD1 (5 bases). CDR3 size: 15 residues. Trimming stripped 0 bases from V and 6 bases from J, with 15 bases between. Germline V gives CDR1 SGHRS, CDR2 YFSETQ. In DNA, the CDR3 is TGCGCCAGCAGCTTGGAGGAACCGGGACTAGATGGCTACACCTTC. It encodes CASSLEEPGLDGYTF.

The V and J genes are TRBV5-1 and TRBJ1-2; 7 positions match TRBD1. The CDR3 is made up of 16 amino acids. With V trimmed by 4 bases and J by 1 base, 10 bases remained unmatched. Germline V gene sequence: CDR1 SGHRS, CDR2 YFSETQ. CDR3 nucleotides: TGCGCCAGCAGCATCGAACCAGGACAGGTTAACTATGGCTACACCTTC. As protein: CASSIEPGQVNYGYTF.

V is TRBV5-1 and J is TRBJ1-1; 7 positions match TRBD1. The V segment lost 4 bases and the J segment 4 bases; nucleotides outside the gene matches: 10. There are 15 residues in the CDR3. The germline V gene has CDR1 SGHRS and CDR2 YFSETQ. This CDR3 is CASSTEGGEGTEAFF. CDR3 DNA sequence: TGCGCCAGCAGCACGGAAGGGGGCGAGGGCACTGAAGCTTTCTTT.

This chain uses TRBV7-8 with TRBJ2-1; D gene ambiguous. Trimming removed 4 bases at V and 0 bases at J, with 13 bases between. The CDR3 is made up of 16 amino acids. In germline, CDR1 is SGHVS, CDR2 FQNEAQ. CDR3 sequence reads: CASSSLVRSSYNEQFF. In nucleotides, the CDR3 is TGTGCCAGCAGCTCCCTAGTACGTTCCTCCTACAATGAGCAGTTCTTC.

Written as DNA, the CDR3 is TGTGCCAGCAGCAAAGGGCTAGTGGGTTCTTCACCCCTCCACTTT. Amino acids: CASSKGLVGSSPLHF. V and J are TRBV21-1 and TRBJ1-6. TRBV21-1 has pseudogene status. This CDR3 contains 15 residues.

In this sample, this clone turned up a few times. V usage is TRBV27 and J usage is TRBJ2-7; 7 bases line up with TRBD1. J lost 9 bases, V lost 2 bases, and 4 bases had no gene match. Germline CDR1 and CDR2: MNHEY and SMNVEV (reference sequence). CDR3 length: 12 amino acids. The DNA of the CDR3 is TGTGCCAGCAGTTTAAGAGGGGGCTGGCAGTACTTC. The encoded protein is CASSLRGGWQYF.

With respect to this clone: The sample has other DNA sequences that encode this CDR3 too. The rearrangement joins TRBV3-1 (or the pseudogene TRBV3-2) to TRBJ2-5, with 8 bases that match TRBD2. V dropped 4 bases and J dropped 5; count of bases not matched to a gene: 6. Germline V gene sequence: CDR1 LGHDT, CDR2 YNNKEL (reference sequence). The CDR3 contains 14 residues. CDR3 amino acids: CASSPGLVRETQYF. The CDR3 coding sequence is TGTGCCAGCAGCCCGGGACTAGTGAGGGAGACCCAGTACTTC.

CDR3: CASSLRPDSTEAFF. The DNA for the CDR3 is TGTGCCAGCAGTCTACGGCCGGACAGCACTGAAGCTTTCTTT. The chain links TRBV6-6 to TRBJ1-1; a weak D match, TRBD1 (6 bases). Germline lookup yields CDR1 MNHNY and CDR2 SVGAGI (reference sequence). V shed 5 bases and J shed 4 bases, with 14 bases lying between them. The CDR3 extends over 14 amino acids.

This clone was detected only once. The rearrangement joins TRBV7-2 to TRBJ1-1; D may be TRBD1 (5 bases). CDR3 size: 18 residues. V lost 5 bases, J lost 4 bases, and 26 bases lay in between. CDR1 is SGHTA, CDR2 FQGNSA, per germline. The DNA of the CDR3 is TGTGCCAGCAGCACCCAACCGGGGGGTATCCGAGGGAGCACTGAAGCTTTCTTT. Protein: CASSTQPGGIRGSTEAFF.

As to this clone: The identical CDR3 is also encoded by other nucleotide sequences in the sample. The J gene is TRBJ2-3, the V gene TRBV9, with 8 positions matching TRBD2. Germline V lookup: CDR1 SGDLS, CDR2 YYNGEE. This CDR3 region has 15 residues. Losses at the gene ends were 1 base for V and 1 base for J; bases not matched to a gene: 2. Here the CDR3 reads CASSVSGGRTDTQYF. The CDR3 region has the DNA TGTGCCAGCAGCGTAAGCGGGGGACGCACAGATACGCAGTATTTT. Drawing the rest from reference TRBV9 and TRBJ2-3, the complete variable domain is DSGVTQTPKHLITATGQRVTLRCSPRSGDLSVYWYQQSLDQGLQFLIQYYNGEERAKGNILERFSAQQFPDLHSELNLSSLELGDSALYFCASSVSGGRTDTQYFGPGTRLTVL.